What follows describes a single T cell receptor (beta chain). This sample is drawn from a study of T cell changes during pregnancy in multiple sclerosis. Assay: immunoSEQ multiplex PCR; the TCRdb copy retains only in-frame clones and omits some. The data contain approximately 83,000 clones, approximately 95% of them singletons. Looked up from germline, CDR1 is LNHDA and CDR2 is SQIVND (reference sequence). V gave up 9 bases and J gave up 5 bases, with 25 bases separating them. The CDR3 sequence is 16 residues long. J is TRBJ1-2 and V is TRBV19; tentative D call: TRBD1 (5 bases). This receptor was taken from a female donor with multiple sclerosis, enrolled in a pregnancy study. This specimen was peripheral blood, taken in the first trimester of pregnancy. The CDR3 sequence: CASRKAEGAQLYGYTF. The CDR3 region has the DNA TGTGCCAGCCGCAAGGCGGAAGGGGCCCAACTTTATGGCTACACCTTC. The whole variable domain, filled in from reference TRBV19 and TRBJ1-2, reads DGGITQSPKYLFRKEGQNVTLSCEQNLNHDAMYWYRQDPGQGLRLIYYSQIVNDFQKGDIAEGYSVSREKKESFPLTVTSAQKNPTAFYLCASRKAEGAQLYGYTFGSGTRLTVV.